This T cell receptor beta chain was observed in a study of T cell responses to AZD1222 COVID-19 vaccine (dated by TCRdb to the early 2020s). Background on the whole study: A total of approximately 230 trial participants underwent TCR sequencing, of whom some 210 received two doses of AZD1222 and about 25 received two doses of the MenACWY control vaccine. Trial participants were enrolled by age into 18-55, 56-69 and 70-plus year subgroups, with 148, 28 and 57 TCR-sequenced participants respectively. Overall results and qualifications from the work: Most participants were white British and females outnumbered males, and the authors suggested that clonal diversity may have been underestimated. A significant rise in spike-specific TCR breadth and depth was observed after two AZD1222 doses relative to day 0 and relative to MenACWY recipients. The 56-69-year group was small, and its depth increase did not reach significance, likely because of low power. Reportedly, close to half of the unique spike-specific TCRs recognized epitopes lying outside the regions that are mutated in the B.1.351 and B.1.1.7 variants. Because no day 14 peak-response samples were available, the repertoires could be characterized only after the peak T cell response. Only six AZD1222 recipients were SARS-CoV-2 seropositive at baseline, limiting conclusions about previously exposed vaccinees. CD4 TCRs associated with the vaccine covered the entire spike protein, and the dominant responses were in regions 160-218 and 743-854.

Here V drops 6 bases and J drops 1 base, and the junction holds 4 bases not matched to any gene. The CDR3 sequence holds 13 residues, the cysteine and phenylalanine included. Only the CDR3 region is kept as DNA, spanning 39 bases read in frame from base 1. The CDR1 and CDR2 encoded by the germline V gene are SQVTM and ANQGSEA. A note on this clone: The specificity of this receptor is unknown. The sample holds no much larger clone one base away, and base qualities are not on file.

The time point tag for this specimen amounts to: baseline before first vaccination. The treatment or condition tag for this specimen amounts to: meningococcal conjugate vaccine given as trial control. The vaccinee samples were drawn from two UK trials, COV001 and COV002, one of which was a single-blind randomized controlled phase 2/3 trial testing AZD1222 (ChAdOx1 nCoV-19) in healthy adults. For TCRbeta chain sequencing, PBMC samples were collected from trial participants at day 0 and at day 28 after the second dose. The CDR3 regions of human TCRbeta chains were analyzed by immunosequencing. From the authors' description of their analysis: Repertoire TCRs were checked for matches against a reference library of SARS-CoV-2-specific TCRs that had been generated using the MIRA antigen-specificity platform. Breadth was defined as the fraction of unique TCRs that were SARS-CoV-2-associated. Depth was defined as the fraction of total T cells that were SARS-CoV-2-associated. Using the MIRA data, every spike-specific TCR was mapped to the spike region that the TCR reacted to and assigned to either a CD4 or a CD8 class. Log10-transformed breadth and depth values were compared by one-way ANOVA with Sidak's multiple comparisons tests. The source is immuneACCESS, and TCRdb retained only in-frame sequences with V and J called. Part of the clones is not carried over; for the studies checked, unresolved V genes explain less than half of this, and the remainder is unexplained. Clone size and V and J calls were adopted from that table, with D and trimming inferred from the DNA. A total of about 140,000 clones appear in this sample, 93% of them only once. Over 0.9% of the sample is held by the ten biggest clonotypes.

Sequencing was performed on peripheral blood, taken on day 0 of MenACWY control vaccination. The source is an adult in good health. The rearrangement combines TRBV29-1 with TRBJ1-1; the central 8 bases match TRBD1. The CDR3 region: CSVRTGQNTEAFF. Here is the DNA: TGCAGCGTCAGGACAGGGCAGAACACTGAAGCTTTCTTT.